The clone carrying this TCR beta chain was detected a few times. Its antigen is currently unknown. These data belong to a study of CD8 T cells in ankylosing spondylitis. This CDR3 is built from 17 residues. Germline CDR1 is SGHDT and CDR2 is YYEEEE. Trimming cost V 0 bases and J 0 bases, with 13 bases left between them. Making the TCR beta libraries involved quantitative 5'-RACE with molecular barcodes. TCRdb fed the 5' RACE reads into MiXCR, producing one record per CDR3 protein. The table shows roughly 130,000 distinct CDR3 sequences, with about an eighth occurring only once. Study outcomes and limitations: Past studies reported some motif variants in reactive arthritis synovial fluid and blood. Reports say disease-linked clones showed up significantly more in matched ankylosing spondylitis synovial fluid. In ankylosing spondylitis blood, a motif of eight highly homologous TCR beta variants appeared characteristic.

The origin of this receptor is a female donor with ankylosing spondylitis or in good health (not recorded which). Material: blood, either unsorted or a sorted T cell fraction (not recorded which). V and J are TRBV5-6 and TRBJ1-3, with a tentative D call TRBD1 (6 bases). The CDR3 protein is CASSLAGGHLSGNTIYF. The CDR3 nucleotides read TGTGCCAGCAGCTTGGCGGGGGGCCATCTCTCTGGAAACACCATATATTTT.